This entry features one TCR beta chain sequence. The CDR3 runs 13 residues. The V gene's germline CDR1 is MDHEN and CDR2 SYDVKM. Deletions cut 3 bases from V and 7 bases from J, with 13 bases between. This record belongs to a study of blood T cell repertoires in COVID-19. Study-level information: Spain, Italy and the United States supplied samples that represented acute and convalescent COVID-19. Sources were T cells, B-cell-depleted T cells, or PBMCs; the material itself was cDNA or gDNA.

Original methodology: Quantification of nucleated cells was approximated via reference gene primer amplification. Sequencing was performed with immunoSEQ multiplex PCR; in TCRdb, only in-frame clones are kept and a portion is missing. The V and J calls and clone size come from that table; D and trimming were worked out from the DNA. The data hold about 220,000 clones, with approximately 81% observed a single time. The TCR originated in a young man with active or convalescent COVID-19. This chain joins TRBV28 and TRBJ2-7; a possible D gene is TRBD1 (6 bases). Sample: peripheral blood. The CDR3 DNA sequence: TGTGCCAGCAGTTTCAGGGGCCTCCGGGAGCAGTACTTC. It codes for CASSFRGLREQYF.